The 11 T cell receptor beta chains reported below all come from one sample, sequenced in a study of read filtering for tumor transcriptome and immune sequencing. From about 400 ng of RNA, a library with molecular barcoded alpha/delta and beta/gamma adaptors was made. TCRdb re-called the reads with MiXCR, one entry per CDR3 protein. The sample consists of 100,000 to 150,000 distinct CDR3 sequences, 13% of them appearing once. Sample: a population of CD138-negative cells sorted from bone marrow. The origin of the receptors is a donor aged 40 or older with multiple myeloma.

This clonotype came up many times. The rearrangement joins TRBV6-6 to TRBJ2-7, with TRBD2 as a possible D gene (6 bases). CDR3 length equals 15 residues. Trimming took 0 bases from V and 4 from J, leaving 13 bases between them. In germline, CDR1 is MNHNY, CDR2 SVGAGI (reference sequence). The CDR3: CASSYSDGGRYEQYF. The CDR3 DNA is TGTGCCAGCAGTTACTCCGACGGAGGGAGGTACGAGCAGTACTTC.

V usage is TRBV10-3 and J usage is TRBJ2-2; either TRBD1 or TRBD2 may fit D (5 bases each). CDR3 size: 15 residues. The V gene lost 10 bases and the J gene lost 0 bases, with 15 bases spanning the gap. Germline values: CDR1 ENHRY, CDR2 SYGVKD. CDR3 loop: CATNMGPTNTGELFF. DNA of the CDR3: TGTGCCACCAATATGGGACCGACGAACACCGGGGAGCTGTTTTTT.

This chain links TRBV5-1 with TRBJ1-2; D is unresolved. Per germline, CDR1 SGHRS and CDR2 YFSETQ. The CDR3 runs 13 residues. The ends were cut back, 4 bases at V and 2 bases at J, with 9 bases in the middle. The CDR3 DNA sequence: TGCGCCAGCAGCCCGGATCAAAACTATGGCTACACCTTC. Protein sequence: CASSPDQNYGYTF.

CDR3 DNA sequence: TGTGCCAGCAGCCAATCCCCTACTAGTACTAGTGAGCAGTTCTTC. Its protein is CASSQSPTSTSEQFF. V usage is TRBV3-1 and J usage is TRBJ2-1; D possibly corresponds to TRBD2 (5 bases). This CDR3 contains 15 residues. The germline CDR1 and CDR2 sequences are LGHDT and YNNKEL (reference sequence). The germline V and J ends were trimmed by 2 bases and 9 bases, with 17 bases remaining between them.

The table lists this clonotype with a few counts. The chain links TRBV18 to TRBJ1-5, with D possibly TRBD1 on 5 matching bases. The CDR3 is 13 amino acids. The germline gives CDR1 KGHSH, CDR2 LQKENI. The V end lost 2 bases, the J end lost 4 bases, and 6 bases lay between the germline ends. In DNA form, the CDR3 reads TGTGCCAGCTCACCAGGGACGAATCAGCCCCAGCATTTT. Translating gives CASSPGTNQPQHF.

This clonotype was detected many times. CDR3 amino acids: CASTDRSTDTQYF. DNA of the CDR3: TGTGCCAGCACCGACAGAAGCACAGATACGCAGTATTTT. V usage is TRBV6-2 or TRBV6-3 and J usage is TRBJ2-3; D might be TRBD1 (5 bases). The germline V and J ends were trimmed by 7 bases and 0 bases, with 8 bases remaining between them. Per the germline V gene, CDR1 is MNHEY and CDR2 is SVGEGT. CDR3 length: 13 residues.

Note on this clonotype: A clone one base away is much larger, so this may be a read error. The chain uses TRBV25-1 and TRBJ1-2; the match to TRBD1 covers 7 bases. The CDR3 has 14 amino acids. Germline V lookup: CDR1 MGHDK, CDR2 SYGVNS. For the CDR3, the DNA is TGTGCCAGCATGAGACAGGGAGAGATCTATGGCCACACCTTC. Its translation: CASMRQGEIYGHTF.

This clonotype was seen ten or more times. V usage is TRBV29-1 and J usage is TRBJ2-1, with 7 bases lining up with TRBD2. This CDR3 has 11 residues. Germline CDR1 SQVTM, CDR2 ANQGSEA. The chain's CDR3 is CIAGDYNEQFF. CDR3 nucleotides: TGCATTGCGGGGGACTACAATGAGCAGTTCTTC.

With respect to this clonotype: The junction departs from germline at one end; a sequencing error may be responsible. The V and J genes are TRBV28 and TRBJ2-7; D not certain. From germline, CDR1 is MDHEN and CDR2 SYDVKM. The CDR3 covers 12 residues. CDR3 loop: CAGSLSSYEQYF. CDR3 in DNA: TGTGCCGGCAGTTTGTCCTCCTACGAGCAGTACTTC.

The table lists this clonotype with many counts. The chain links TRBV5-1 to TRBJ2-7; 8 nucleotides agree with TRBD1. The CDR3 extends over 14 amino acids. V lost 4 bases and J lost 2; bases outside the gene matches: 5. CDR1 is SGHRS and CDR2 is YFSETQ in the germline V gene. CDR3 sequence reads: CASSPQQGAYEQYF. CDR3 bases: TGCGCCAGCAGCCCGCAACAGGGGGCCTACGAGCAGTACTTC.

This clonotype was detected ten times or more. The V and J genes are TRBV5-5 and TRBJ1-3; 9 bases line up with TRBD1. Germline assignment: CDR1 SGHKS and CDR2 YYEKEE (reference sequence). With V trimmed by 4 bases and J by 0 bases, 8 bases remained unmatched. The CDR3 length is 17 residues. CDR3 sequence (DNA): TGTGCCAGCAGCCCCGGGACAGGGCCAAACTCTGGAAACACCATATATTTT. This codes for CASSPGTGPNSGNTIYF.